A selection of T cell receptor beta chains follows, all from one sample in a study of blood T cell repertoires in COVID-19. Sequenced by immunoSEQ multiplex PCR; TCRdb stores in-frame clones only, minus some. The data contain 300,000 to 450,000 clones, about 87% of them singletons. Source material: peripheral blood. These receptors came from a human donor in a cohort sampled during active COVID-19. Both conserved end residues are part of each CDR3. The D gene is left open where the match is weak. A clone size is listed for some rows: how often the clone was seen (once, few, many), or a class if it is expanded.

d_call j_call v_call clone_size cdr3_aa cdr3_nt
TRBD1 TRBJ2-3 TRBV6-5 . CASISGQGTDTQYF TGTGCCAGCATCTCGGGACAGGGGACAGATACGCAGTATTTT
. TRBJ2-3 TRBV30 once CAWNGGRWDTQYF TGTGCCTGGAATGGTGGCCGATGGGATACGCAGTATTTT
. TRBJ1-1 TRBV19 . CASSTQVNTEAFF TGTGCCAGTAGTACGCAGGTGAACACTGAAGCTTTCTTT
. TRBJ1-1 TRBV5-1 . CASSLEAGDTEAFF TGCGCCAGCAGCTTGGAGGCAGGGGACACTGAAGCTTTCTTT
TRBD1 TRBJ1-1 TRBV6-5 once CASSLRQGAAAFF TGTGCCAGCAGTTTGAGACAGGGGGCAGCAGCTTTCTTT
TRBD1 TRBJ1-1 TRBV19 . CASSETGGGGEAFF TGTGCCAGTAGTGAGACAGGGGGCGGAGGAGAAGCTTTCTTT
TRBD1 TRBJ1-1 TRBV18 . CASSLTQAGQVNTEAFF TGTGCCAGCTCACTTACCCAGGCGGGACAGGTGAACACTGAAGCTTTCTTT
TRBD1 TRBJ2-2 TRBV19 . CASSRTGENTGELFF TGTGCCAGTAGTCGGACAGGGGAGAACACCGGGGAGCTGTTTTTT
. TRBJ2-5 TRBV9 few CASSVFASQETQYF TGTGCCAGCAGCGTATTTGCTAGTCAAGAGACCCAGTACTTC
. TRBJ2-2 TRBV11-2 . CASSLATNTGELFF TGTGCCAGCAGCTTAGCTACTAATACCGGGGAGCTGTTTTTT
. TRBJ2-1 TRBV7-9 . CASSTQQNNEQFF TGTGCCAGCAGCACTCAACAGAACAATGAGCAGTTCTTC
. TRBJ2-1 TRBV19 . CASGAGEQFF TGTGCCAGTGGGGCGGGAGAGCAGTTCTTC
TRBD1 TRBJ1-6 TRBV5-1 once CASSTWTGTNSPLHF TGCGCCAGCAGCACCTGGACAGGTACCAATTCACCCCTCCACTTT
TRBD2 TRBJ2-1 TRBV5-6 . CASSLLAGEHNEQFF TGTGCCAGCAGCCTACTAGCGGGAGAGCACAATGAGCAGTTCTTC
TRBD1 TRBJ2-7 TRBV7-2 . CASSPRQGYEQYF TGTGCCAGCAGCCCGAGACAGGGCTACGAGCAGTACTTC
TRBD1 TRBJ1-2 TRBV18 . CASSRDRGSDYGYTF TGTGCCAGCTCACGGGACAGGGGGTCTGACTATGGCTACACCTTC
. TRBJ2-1 TRBV2 . CASSDEGESYNEQFF TGTGCCAGCAGTGATGAGGGAGAATCCTACAATGAGCAGTTCTTC
. TRBJ2-5 TRBV28 . CASSRDSQETQYF TGTGCCAGCAGTCGGGACTCTCAAGAGACCCAGTACTTC
. TRBJ2-7 TRBV21-1 . CASRPLDTYYEQYF TGTGCCAGCAGGCCCTTAGACACTTACTACGAGCAGTACTTC
. TRBJ1-4 TRBV19 . CASSDMAGDMEKLFF TGTGCCAGTAGTGACATGGCAGGGGACATGGAAAAACTGTTTTTT
TRBD1 TRBJ2-5 TRBV7-9 . CASSSGRDRGPARGTQYF TGTGCCAGCAGCTCTGGGAGGGACAGGGGACCCGCCCGGGGGACCCAGTACTTC
. TRBJ1-4 TRBV7-6 few CASSLVGVGTNEKLFF TGTGCCAGCAGCTTAGTTGGTGTCGGAACTAATGAAAAACTGTTTTTT